The rows below give T cell receptor beta chains drawn from one sample of a study of cytomegalovirus exposure and HLA in healthy donors. The repertoire was sequenced with immunoSEQ multiplex PCR; TCRdb's copy has only in-frame clones and lacks some. The sample has about 94,000 clones, around four fifths seen once. The sequencing input was PBMCs. The receptor source for this set is a man aged 35-49 years in good health and CMV-seropositive. The conserved cysteine and the conserved F or W are not part of the CDR3 here. A D gene is named only where the DNA matches it firmly.

D	V	CDR3
NA	TRBV4-1	ASSPPTAAPLH
NA	TRBV11-2	ASSHEGVDLSGANVLT
NA	TRBV28	ASSLVGGSYNEQF
TRBD2	TRBV5-6	ASSLFRSGRALGGIQY
NA	TRBV2	ASSEGSGNYGYT
NA	TRBV4-1	ASSQHGTNSYEQY
TRBD1	TRBV9	ASSSELGTGGSYEQY
TRBD2	TRBV5-6	ASSFVTSVETQY
NA	TRBV2	ASSVSGRTNEKLF
TRBD1	TRBV27	ASSLSRGDRGYEQY
TRBD1	TRBV10-3	AISESPGQGNYGYT
TRBD2	TRBV29-1	SVELAGERAGSNEQF
NA	TRBV13	ASSSGRVRAF
NA	TRBV7-2	ASSPHGAVIYEQY
TRBD2	TRBV7-3	ASSLTGGGTGELF
TRBD1	TRBV9	ASSVDGQGRGYT
NA	TRBV10-3	AISSGPDTQY
NA	TRBV6-6	ASSYTGRDNEQF
TRBD1	TRBV19	ASSLTGLDGYT
NA	TRBV19	ASSSYRENAF
NA	TRBV10-3	AISEEESSYEQY
TRBD2	TRBV5-1	ASKYNPGLGQETQY
NA	TRBV6-6	ASSGDNSGANVLT
TRBD2	TRBV5-1	ASSLLLAGDQETQY
NA	TRBV7-6	ASSSIRTDAYQETQY
NA	TRBV12-1	ASSDSGTSGNEQF
TRBD1	TRBV6-1	ASSEAAAGGFIQY
NA	TRBV4-1	ASSQAPRSTDTQY
NA	TRBV7-2	ASSPRLDGELF
NA	TRBV4-1	ASSQDRGGRQPQH
TRBD1	TRBV4-2	ASSQGQTPNTEAF
TRBD1	TRBV5-5	ASSTGTGFSPLH
NA	TRBV28	ASSLGALETQY
TRBD2	TRBV5-4	ASSLGTSPNEQF
TRBD2	TRBV19	ASSLLAGDGNEQF
NA	TRBV11-2	ASSGLVSYNEQF
TRBD1	TRBV27	ASSLGQGAGGYT
TRBD2	TRBV27	ASSEAGLYEQY
NA	TRBV7-2	ASSWTGSHDSEQY
TRBD2	TRBV10-3	AVHPASGSYEQY
NA	TRBV18	ASSLDFADTQY
NA	TRBV5-6	ASSTSPKGLYTDTQY